This TCR beta chain was captured by sequencing in a study of T cell changes during pregnancy in multiple sclerosis. Some clones are missing from TCRdb's copy, which holds only in-frame ones; the method was immunoSEQ multiplex PCR. Of tens of thousands of clones in the sample, roughly 91% were seen once. CDR1 and CDR2 (germline): LGHNT, FRNRAP. Trimming pared 0 bases from V and 7 bases from J, leaving 6 bases between. This CDR3 is built from 13 residues. The source material was peripheral blood, sampled in the first trimester of pregnancy. This TCR came from a female donor with multiple sclerosis, enrolled in a pregnancy study. The chain uses TRBV12-5 and TRBJ1-4; D may be TRBD1 (6 bases). CDR3 residues: CASGLVQGEKLFF. In DNA form, the CDR3 reads TGTGCTAGTGGTTTGGTACAGGGTGAAAAACTGTTTTTT.